This is a list of T cell receptor beta chains from one sample in a study of OX40 agonist ivuxolimab in advanced cancers. Clones were sequenced by immunoSEQ multiplex PCR, and TCRdb holds only the in-frame ones, with some missing. Of about 62,000 clones in the sample, about 85% were seen once. Sequenced here: CD4+ or CD8+ T cells sorted from blood, sampled in a trial of the OX40 agonist ivuxolimab. The receptor set was obtained from an adult with an advanced solid tumor such as melanoma, head and neck, liver or kidney cancer. CDR3s include the opening cysteine and the closing phenylalanine or tryptophan. Fields, in order: V gene, J gene, CDR3 length, clone size, D gene, CDR3 DNA, CDR3 protein. D genes are given only for firm matches. Clone size appears in some rows only: once, few, many, or a class for an expanded clone.

V gene: TRBV9; J gene: TRBJ2-5; CDR3 length: 12; clone size: NA; D gene: NA; CDR3 DNA: TGTGCCAGCAGCGTAGACAGGGAGACCCAGTACTTC; CDR3 protein: CASSVDRETQYF
V gene: TRBV18; J gene: TRBJ1-1; CDR3 length: 17; clone size: NA; D gene: TRBD1; CDR3 DNA: TGTGCCAGCTCACCACAAGAGGGGACAGGAACTAACACTGAAGCTTTCTTT; CDR3 protein: CASSPQEGTGTNTEAFF
V gene: TRBV28; J gene: TRBJ2-4; CDR3 length: 15; clone size: NA; D gene: TRBD2; CDR3 DNA: TGTGCCAGCAGTTTAGCGGGAGGGGACAAAAACATTCAGTACTTC; CDR3 protein: CASSLAGGDKNIQYF
V gene: TRBV15; J gene: TRBJ2-7; CDR3 length: 14; clone size: NA; D gene: NA; CDR3 DNA: TGTGCCACCAGCAGGGGGAGCGGCGTCTACGAGCAGTACTTC; CDR3 protein: CATSRGSGVYEQYF
V gene: TRBV9; J gene: TRBJ2-3; CDR3 length: 14; clone size: NA; D gene: TRBD2; CDR3 DNA: TGTGCCAGCAGCGGACTAGCGGGGAGGGATACGCAGTATTTT; CDR3 protein: CASSGLAGRDTQYF
V gene: TRBV5-4; J gene: TRBJ2-3; CDR3 length: 15; clone size: NA; D gene: NA; CDR3 DNA: TGTGCCAGCAGCTTGGAGGGGTGGGACACAGATACGCAGTATTTT; CDR3 protein: CASSLEGWDTDTQYF
V gene: TRBV29-1; J gene: TRBJ2-3; CDR3 length: 14; clone size: NA; D gene: TRBD2; CDR3 DNA: TGCAGCGTTAGACTAGCAGAGGGGATAGATACGCAGTATTTT; CDR3 protein: CSVRLAEGIDTQYF
V gene: TRBV6-1; J gene: TRBJ2-7; CDR3 length: 14; clone size: NA; D gene: TRBD2; CDR3 DNA: TGTGCCAGCAGTTCGGGACTAGGAGGCTACGAGCAGTACTTC; CDR3 protein: CASSSGLGGYEQYF
V gene: TRBV4-1; J gene: TRBJ2-2; CDR3 length: 19; clone size: NA; D gene: TRBD2; CDR3 DNA: TGCGCCAGCAGCCCGCCGGGACTAGCGGGGCTTAAGGGCACCGGGGAGCTGTTTTTT; CDR3 protein: CASSPPGLAGLKGTGELFF
V gene: TRBV19; J gene: TRBJ2-7; CDR3 length: 16; clone size: NA; D gene: NA; CDR3 DNA: TGTGCCAGTAGTATAGATCGTGGTACCAACTCGGAGGTGCAGTACTTC; CDR3 protein: CASSIDRGTNSEVQYF
V gene: TRBV19; J gene: TRBJ1-6; CDR3 length: 15; clone size: NA; D gene: NA; CDR3 DNA: TGTGCCAGTAGTATGGGTGGACAGTGGAATTCACCCCTCCACTTT; CDR3 protein: CASSMGGQWNSPLHF
V gene: TRBV4-1; J gene: TRBJ2-5; CDR3 length: 16; clone size: NA; D gene: TRBD2; CDR3 DNA: TGCGCCAGCAGCCAAGCGGGACTAGCGGGGATAGAGACCCAGTACTTC; CDR3 protein: CASSQAGLAGIETQYF
V gene: TRBV10-1; J gene: TRBJ2-7; CDR3 length: 15; clone size: NA; D gene: TRBD1; CDR3 DNA: TGCGCCAGCAGCCTGGAAAGGGGGCGTCTGTACGAGCAGTACTTC; CDR3 protein: CASSLERGRLYEQYF
V gene: TRBV6-5; J gene: TRBJ2-7; CDR3 length: 13; clone size: NA; D gene: TRBD2; CDR3 DNA: TGTGCCAGCAGCCGAGGGCGGGAGTTTGAGCAGTACTTC; CDR3 protein: CASSRGREFEQYF
V gene: TRBV11-1; J gene: TRBJ1-3; CDR3 length: 13; clone size: NA; D gene: NA; CDR3 DNA: TGTGCCAGCAGCCAGGACGGTGGAAACACCATATATTTT; CDR3 protein: CASSQDGGNTIYF
V gene: TRBV9; J gene: TRBJ2-6; CDR3 length: 11; clone size: few; D gene: NA; CDR3 DNA: TGTGCCAGCAGCGGCTCCAACGTCCTGACTTTC; CDR3 protein: CASSGSNVLTF
V gene: TRBV15; J gene: TRBJ1-6; CDR3 length: 18; clone size: NA; D gene: NA; CDR3 DNA: TGTGCCACCAGCAGAGATATTGGACAGAACCAATATAATTCACCCCTCCACTTT; CDR3 protein: CATSRDIGQNQYNSPLHF
V gene: TRBV9; J gene: TRBJ2-1; CDR3 length: 14; clone size: NA; D gene: TRBD1; CDR3 DNA: TGTGCCAGCAGCGAGGGACAGGGGCGGGGTGAGCAGTTCTTC; CDR3 protein: CASSEGQGRGEQFF
V gene: TRBV7-6; J gene: TRBJ1-1; CDR3 length: 15; clone size: few; D gene: TRBD1; CDR3 DNA: TGTGCCAGCAGCTCCCACAGGGGCCAGAACACTGAAGCTTTCTTT; CDR3 protein: CASSSHRGQNTEAFF
V gene: TRBV7-6; J gene: TRBJ2-2; CDR3 length: 13; clone size: once; D gene: NA; CDR3 DNA: TGTGCCAGCAGCTTAGCGGTCACCGGGGAGCTGTTTTTT; CDR3 protein: CASSLAVTGELFF
V gene: TRBV10-3; J gene: TRBJ2-5; CDR3 length: 13; clone size: NA; D gene: TRBD1; CDR3 DNA: TGTGCCATCAGTGGGTCCCCGGGACAGGGCCAGTACTTC; CDR3 protein: CAISGSPGQGQYF
V gene: TRBV2; J gene: TRBJ2-1; CDR3 length: 15; clone size: NA; D gene: TRBD1; CDR3 DNA: TGTGCCAGCAGTGCCCCGGGACAGTCCTACAATGAGCAGTTCTTC; CDR3 protein: CASSAPGQSYNEQFF
V gene: TRBV28; J gene: TRBJ1-5; CDR3 length: 14; clone size: few; D gene: NA; CDR3 DNA: TGTGCCAGCAGTTTAGGGGGGTCGGGTCAGCCCCAGCATTTT; CDR3 protein: CASSLGGSGQPQHF